This is a list of T cell receptor delta chains from one sample in a study of gamma-delta T cells after stem cell transplantation. TCRdb redid the clone calls on the RT-PCR reads with CATT. In the table there are some 1,700 delta-chain clones, 4.5% to 5.5% of which are singletons. The sample taken for sequencing was gamma-delta T cells. The origin of the receptors is a human donor. It is not recorded whose cells these are; they may come from a transplant donor. Each CDR3 is given with its conserved first and last residue. The D gene is left open where the match is weak. Expanded clones are given a class, and other clones once, few, many or no size at all.

abundance,v_gene,j_gene,d_gene,CDR3nt,CDR3aa
-,TRDV2,TRDJ1,-,TGTGCCTGTGACACCGTTGGGGCTCCAGACACCGATAAACTCATCTTT,CACDTVGAPDTDKLIF
few,TRDV2,TRDJ3,-,TGTGCCTGTGACACCGTCTCAAAGACCTCCTGGGACACCCGACAGATGTTTTTC,CACDTVSKTSWDTRQMFF
medium-sized,TRDV2,TRDJ1,TRDD3,TGTGCCTGTGACACCGTGGGGGATACTGCCGCCGATAAACTCATCTTT,CACDTVGDTAADKLIF
few,TRDV2,TRDJ3,TRDD3,TGTGCCTGTGACACCGCCCTGGGGGACTCCTGGTACACCCTACAGATGTTTTTC,CACDTALGDSWYTLQMFF
-,TRDV2,TRDJ1,TRDD3,TGTGCCTGTGACACCGTAGCTGGGGGATACAGGGATACCGATAAACTCATCTTT,CACDTVAGGYRDTDKLIF
few,TRDV2,TRDJ1,-,TGTGCCTGTGACACCCTACTCCCCTCCGGGGCCGATAAACTCATCTTT,CACDTLLPSGADKLIF
medium-sized,TRDV2,TRDJ3,TRDD3,TGTGCCTGTGACACCCTGGGGGATACAGGACAGAGCTCCTGGGACACCCGACAGATGTTTTTC,CACDTLGDTGQSSWDTRQMFF
medium-sized,TRDV2,TRDJ1,-,TGTGCCTGCGAGGACTTAGCCAACACCGATAAACTCATCTTT,CACEDLANTDKLIF
few,TRDV2,TRDJ1,TRDD3,TGTGCCTGTGACACCGTCTCTACTGGGGGACCCCTGTACACCGATAAACTCATCTTT,CACDTVSTGGPLYTDKLIF
medium-sized,TRDV2,TRDJ3,TRDD3,TGTGCCTGTGACACCTTACTGGGGGATACCGGTAGCTCCTGGGACACCCGACAGATGTTTTTC,CACDTLLGDTGSSWDTRQMFF
large,TRDV2,TRDJ1,-,TGTGCCTGTGACAGCTTAAACGCGAACACCGATAAACTCATCTTT,CACDSLNANTDKLIF
large,TRDV2,TRDJ1,-,TGTGCCTGTGACCCCGTTCGTTCCACCCCGGGGAGAACTCCCGAGGACACCGATAAACTCATCTTT,CACDPVRSTPGRTPEDTDKLIF
medium-sized,TRDV2,TRDJ1,-,TGTGCCTGTGACCCAGTAAGCAGGCTTGTGGGACACACCGATAAACTCATCTTT,CACDPVSRLVGHTDKLIF
medium-sized,TRDV2,TRDJ1,TRDD3,TGTGCCTGTGACCACATTACTGGGGGATACGCGGCGGCCCAAGACACCGATAAACTCATCTTT,CACDHITGGYAAAQDTDKLIF
few,TRDV2,TRDJ1,TRDD3,TGTGCCTGTGACCTCATCTCCTCTCCCATACTGGGGGATACAGCCCATAAGCTCATCTTT,CACDLISSPILGDTAHKLIF
medium-sized,TRDV2,TRDJ1,-,TGTGCCTGTGACACCGCCGGGGGACCGAACTACACCGATAAACTCATCTTT,CACDTAGGPNYTDKLIF
-,TRDV2,TRDJ1,TRDD3,TGCGCCTGTGACCCACTGGGGAATGGTAAACTCATCTTT,CACDPLGNGKLIF
few,TRDV2,TRDJ1,TRDD3,TGTGCCAGTGTCACCCTGGGGGGGGATCCGAGTAACGGTAAACTCATCTTT,CASVTLGGDPSNGKLIF
medium-sized,TRDV2,TRDJ3,-,TGTGCCTGTGACACCGGCGGGATGTACTCCTTGTACACCCGACAGATGTTTTTC,CACDTGGMYSLYTRQMFF
medium-sized,TRDV2,TRDJ1,TRDD3,TGTGCCTGTGACACCTTACTGGGGGATACGCCGAAACTCATCTTT,CACDTLLGDTPKLIF